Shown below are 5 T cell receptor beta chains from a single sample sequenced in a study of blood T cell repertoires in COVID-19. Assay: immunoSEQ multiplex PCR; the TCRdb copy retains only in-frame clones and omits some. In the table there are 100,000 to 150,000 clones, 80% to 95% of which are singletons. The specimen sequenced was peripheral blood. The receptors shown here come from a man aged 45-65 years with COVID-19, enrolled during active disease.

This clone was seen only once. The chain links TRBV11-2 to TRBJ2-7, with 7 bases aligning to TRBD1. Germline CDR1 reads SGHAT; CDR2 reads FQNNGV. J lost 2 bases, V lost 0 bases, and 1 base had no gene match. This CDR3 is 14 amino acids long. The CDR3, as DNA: TGTGCCAGCAGCTTAGATCAGGGGGCCTACGAGCAGTACGTC. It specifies CASSLDQGAYEQYV.

CDR3 in amino acids: CASSTPDRGAFPQHF. In DNA form, the CDR3 reads TGTGCCAGTAGTACCCCTGACAGGGGAGCATTTCCCCAGCATTTT. This chain links TRBV19 with TRBJ1-5; 8 nucleotides agree with TRBD1. The CDR3 loop spans 15 amino acids. Germline trimming cut 4 bases from V and 10 bases from J; bases unmatched to any gene: 12. Germline V gene lookup returns CDR1 LNHDA and CDR2 SQIVND (reference sequence).

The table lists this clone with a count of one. The CDR3 spells CAISESFGKDGTEAFF. CDR3 sequence (DNA): TGTGCCATCAGTGAATCTTTCGGGAAAGACGGCACTGAAGCTTTCTTT. This chain connects TRBV10-3 to TRBJ1-1; D unclear. CDR3 size: 16 residues. V was clipped by 3 bases and J by 4 bases, with 18 bases between them. CDR1 ENHRY and CDR2 SYGVKD come from the germline V gene.

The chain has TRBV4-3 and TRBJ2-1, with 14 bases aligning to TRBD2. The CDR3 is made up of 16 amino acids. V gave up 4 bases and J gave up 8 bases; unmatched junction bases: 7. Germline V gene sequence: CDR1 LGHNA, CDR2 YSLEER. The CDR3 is CASSPIGTSGSDEQFF. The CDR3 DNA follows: TGCGCCAGCAGCCCGATCGGGACTAGCGGGAGCGATGAGCAGTTCTTC.

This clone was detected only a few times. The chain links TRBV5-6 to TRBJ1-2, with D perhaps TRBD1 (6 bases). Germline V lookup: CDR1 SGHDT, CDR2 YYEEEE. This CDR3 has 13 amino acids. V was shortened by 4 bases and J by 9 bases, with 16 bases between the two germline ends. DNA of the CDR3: TGTGCCAGCAGCACCGGGACAAACAGGCGCTACACCTTC. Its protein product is CASSTGTNRRYTF.